This TCR beta chain was documented in a study of shared clonotypes between healthy human individuals (dated by TCRdb to 2020 to 2021). With respect to the entire study: The cohort comprised a couple of women and three men aged 18 to 49 years. For each donor, CD4 naive and CD4 memory were each run on three plates, CD8 naive on two plates, and CD8 memory on one plate. Blood TCR repertoires of about five healthy adults were deeply sequenced to estimate repertoire size and the extent of clonotype sharing between individuals. Libraries were prepared and TCR repertoires were sequenced by different laboratories using diverse techniques, in order to increase sequencing depth and limit assay-specific biases. Between about 0.8 and 9.5 billion PBMCs per donor were obtained by leukapheresis.

A note on this clone: There is no known antigen for this receptor. No clone much larger than this one lies a single base away; base qualities are absent.

Using the deep immunoSEQ assay, TCR CDR3 regions were amplified from genomic DNA by multiplex PCR. Genomic DNA extracted from each cell subset was distributed evenly over all wells of several immunoSEQ 96-well plates, and each plate served as one replicate. For sorted subsets, about 200 ng genomic DNA, equal to some 28,000 T cell genomes, was loaded into each replicate PCR. Purified libraries were measured with a Qubit 3.0 fluorometer, size-checked on a Bioanalyzer 2100, and measured again with the KAPA Library Quantification kit. Each immunoSEQ 96-well plate was sequenced on its own single-read 150-cycle Illumina NextSeq 550 flow cell. The study's processing was this. The immunoSEQ output contained only junctional sequences without quality scores, so filtering could not match that applied to full-length reads. Sequences were annotated with PyIR, a Python wrapper for IgBLAST v1.9, using IMGT germline references to assign V/J genes and CDR3. Reads were removed for weak V/J assignments (E-value above 1e-6), missing CDR3, stop codons, out-of-frame junctions, or ambiguous translated residues. V3J clonotypes were defined by identical inferred V gene, J gene, and CDR3 amino acid sequence. To compute the percentage overlap between repertoires, the number of shared unique clonotypes was divided by the size of the smaller repertoire. Repertoire richness was assessed with RTK rarefaction, the Chao1 estimator, and Recon v2.1 estimates of unobserved clonotypes. OLGA was used to compute generation probabilities for all TCRbeta clonotypes that the gDNA method yielded from a few donors. TCRdb mirrors the immuneACCESS table, restricted to in-frame sequences. Some clones are absent from its copies; in checked studies, under half trace to an unresolved V gene, and the reason for the others is unknown. The V and J calls and the clone size are those of that table, but D and trimming were determined from the DNA. The sample table lists 2 million to 3 million clones, approximately 93% of them with a count of one. The ten most abundant clones make up about 0.39% of the sample.

The donors were healthy, HIV-negative adults who had no recently reported acute infections or vaccinations. Every donor was a Caucasian adult living in Nashville, Tennessee, USA. CD4+ T cells were enriched by magnetic negative selection; naive cells were then positively selected on CD45RA, and the negative fraction formed the memory subset. Blood was collected by leukapheresis, and PBMCs were isolated by Ficoll-Histopaque density gradient centrifugation and then cryopreserved in liquid nitrogen vapor phase. Analytical flow cytometry was used to check the purity and quantity of every magnetically sorted T cell population. Genomic DNA was isolated from every sorted fraction and measured by UV absorbance on a Nanodrop 2000c. The paper's findings and limits, for the study overall: Because the study included a small number of donors, the genetic and exposure-history diversity represented was limited. About 5% of naive CD4, 3.5% of naive CD8, 2.3% of memory CD4, and 0.4% of memory CD8 clonotypes were shared across four donors. Incomplete sequencing was indicated by rarefaction of sorted-subset datasets, despite the large sequencing depth. Pairwise subsampling led to the expectation that sequencing depth would affect the degree of clonotype sharing among donors. Compared with non-shared clonotypes, clonotypes shared by all four sorted-subset donors had higher generation probabilities. Sampling was restricted to blood, and TCR repertoires in tissue are likely to differ from TCR repertoires in blood. Naive subsets generally had larger estimated clonotype richness than memory subsets.

This sequence originates from a man younger than 30 in good health. Some clones in this sample may be carry-over from other donors' samples. Sequences were obtained from naive CD4+ T cells from PBMCs. Interpreted using the paper, the cell subset or site label stands for: CD45RA+ positively selected.

The CDR3 protein is CASSSTGKGSSPLHF. In nucleotide form, the sequence is TGTGCCAGCAGTTCGACAGGGAAGGGGAGCTCACCCCTCCACTTT. The sequence joins TRBV28 to TRBJ1-6; 7 middle bases align to TRBD1. The CDR3 numbers 15 residues from cysteine through phenylalanine. Of the read, only the CDR3 DNA is kept; its 45 bases are in frame from base 1. Sequences MDHEN (CDR1) and SYDVKM (CDR2) are obtained from the germline V gene. Trimming removed 4 bases from V and 10 bases from J; the gene matches leave 10 bases unexplained.